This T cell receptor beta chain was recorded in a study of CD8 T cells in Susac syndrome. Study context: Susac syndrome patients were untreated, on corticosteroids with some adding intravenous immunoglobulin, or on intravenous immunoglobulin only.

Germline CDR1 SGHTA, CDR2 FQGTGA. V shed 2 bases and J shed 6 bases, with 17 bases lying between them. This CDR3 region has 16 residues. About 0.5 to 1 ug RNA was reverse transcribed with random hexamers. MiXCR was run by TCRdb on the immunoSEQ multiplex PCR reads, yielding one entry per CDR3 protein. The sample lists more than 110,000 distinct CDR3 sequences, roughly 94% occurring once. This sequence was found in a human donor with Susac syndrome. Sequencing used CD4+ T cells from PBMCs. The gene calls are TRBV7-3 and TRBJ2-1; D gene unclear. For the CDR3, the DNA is TGTGCCAGCAGCTTACTGGGTTCGGCTATGGTCAATGAGCAGTTCTTC. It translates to CASSLLGSAMVNEQFF.